Included here is one T cell receptor (beta chain) sequence, with context. This clonotype was detected many times. Its antigen is unknown. Base quality data are lacking; no much larger clone is found one base away. Sequencer: Illumina HiSeq 2000. Multiplex PCR amplification was used to generate the TCR beta chain libraries. The amplified TCR beta chain products were analyzed by high-throughput sequencing. The public reads were reprocessed in TCRdb via fastp at Q25 and MiXCR, keeping in-frame beta chains. Rows are combined by CDR3 protein, so each entry shows the most common genes and DNA. The sample table contains 200,000 to 250,000 distinct CDR3 sequences; only one count was recorded for roughly 32% of them. The top ten clonotypes cover 1.4% of the sample. The data were obtained in a study of breast tumors, draining lymph nodes, adjacent tissues listed by TCRdb under 2016. General notes on the study: The study compared TCR beta repertoires across tumor, adjacent nontumor tissue and axillary lymph nodes from breast cancer patients. In human breast cancer, the study set out to evaluate how tumor, surrounding tissue and draining lymph node repertoires relate to one another and whether T cells may move between these sites.

Here is what the overall study found, with its caveats: A scenario in which most tumor T cells derive from the lymph node and then expand within tumor tissue was judged to be consistent with the data. Tumor and nontumor tissue repertoires were found to be significantly more similar in luminal-like than in basal-like breast cancer. Tumor T-cell repertoires showed less diversity than lymph node repertoires and more diversity than nontumor tissue repertoires, and tumor T-cell repertoires showed preferential V and J gene usage. Rather than being directly demonstrated, the conclusion that tumor T cells originate in lymph nodes was presented as consistent with a hypothesis.

The CDR3 runs 16 amino acids, cysteine and phenylalanine included. Only CDR3 DNA is held: 48 bases, read in frame from base 1. The germline V gene (reference sequence) specifies SGHKS as CDR1 and YYEKEE as CDR2. V is clipped by 1 base and J by 2 bases, and the sequence between their germline boundaries is 13 bases long. Lymph node samples were obtained from the axillary draining lymph nodes of breast cancer patients. This clonotype was sampled from a female donor with breast cancer. Some clones in this sample may be carry-over from other donors' samples. The rearrangement combines TRBV5-5 with TRBJ2-1, with the D gene call left open. The sequenced material came from axillary lymph node tissue. CDR3 sequence: CASSLHVAPPYNEQFF. The DNA reads as follows: TGTGCCAGCAGCTTGCATGTGGCTCCCCCCTACAATGAGCAGTTCTTC.